These 6 T cell receptor beta chains share one sample of origin, sequenced in a study of response to subunit inactivated influenza vaccine. A single record per CDR3 protein comes from TCRdb applying MiXCR to the RT-PCR reads. The sample includes 500,000 to 600,000 distinct CDR3 sequences, approximately 7.1% of them seen just once. The source material was PBMCs from blood, sampled less than 30 months after vaccination. The receptors were sampled from a man between 50 and 75 years old who received an inactivated influenza vaccine.

In this sample, this clonotype turned up a few times. This chain connects TRBV5-1 to TRBJ2-5; 8 nucleotides agree with TRBD1. V dropped 1 base and J dropped 5; count of bases not matched to a gene: 13. The CDR3 runs to 17 residues. Per germline, CDR1 SGHRS and CDR2 YFSETQ. The CDR3 loop reads CASSLRQGIPKGETQYF. In nucleotides, the CDR3 is TGCGCCAGCAGCTTGAGACAGGGGATCCCCAAAGGGGAGACCCAGTACTTC.

The chain has TRBV12-3 or TRBV12-4 and TRBJ1-2; 9 bases map to TRBD1. Trimming took 4 bases from V and 6 from J; bases not matched to a gene: 9. The CDR3 covers 15 residues. CDR3 nucleotides: TGTGCCAGCAGTTACTACCGGGACAGGGTCGATGGCTACACCTTC. It is translated as CASSYYRDRVDGYTF.

The chain employs TRBV5-1 and TRBJ2-5; D may be TRBD2 (5 bases). The CDR3 is 17 residues long. V lost 1 base and J 5 bases, leaving 21 bases between the germline ends. In germline, CDR1 is SGHRS, CDR2 YFSETQ. The DNA for the CDR3 is TGCGCCAGCAGCTTGCAGCCGAGGACTCTAACGGGGGAGACCCAGTACTTC. This gives the protein CASSLQPRTLTGETQYF.

The chain joins TRBV29-1 to TRBJ2-3; no reliable D call. CDR3 length: 13 residues. CDR1 is SQVTM, CDR2 ANQGSEA, per germline. Trimming shortened V by 6 bases and J by 3 bases, and 13 bases separated the two germline ends. The CDR3 loop is CSVGHRQTDTQYF. CDR3 coding DNA: TGCAGCGTGGGCCACCGGCAGACAGATACGCAGTATTTT.

This rearrangement joins TRBV6-5 to TRBJ2-7; maybe TRBD2 (5 bases). CDR1 and CDR2 (germline): MNHEY, SVGAGI. V was trimmed by 2 bases and J by 7 bases, leaving 12 bases between them. The CDR3 has 13 residues. The CDR3 DNA is TGTGCCAGCAGTTACGTAACCTCGGGAGAGCAGTACTTC. Protein sequence: CASSYVTSGEQYF.

The genes are TRBV28 and TRBJ2-7; maybe TRBD2 (5 bases). CDR1 MDHEN and CDR2 SYDVKM come from the germline V gene. This CDR3 is built from 15 residues. V lost 3 bases and J lost 0, with 12 bases in between. CDR3 amino acids: CASSLSRGASYEQYF. In nucleotides, the CDR3 is TGTGCCAGCAGTTTGTCCCGGGGAGCCTCCTACGAGCAGTACTTC.